The 10 T cell receptor beta chains below come from one sample, sequenced in a study of OX40 agonist ivuxolimab in advanced cancers. The table came from immunoSEQ multiplex PCR; TCRdb's copy has only in-frame clones and leaves some out. The sample records about 67,000 clones, around 93% being singletons. Material: CD4+ or CD8+ T cells sorted from blood, obtained in a trial of the OX40 agonist ivuxolimab. The origin of the receptors is an adult with an advanced solid tumor such as melanoma, head and neck, liver or kidney cancer.

This clone was seen only a few times. This chain links TRBV19 with TRBJ2-1; no firm D call. The CDR3 length is 16 residues. Germline CDR1 reads LNHDA; CDR2 reads SQIVND (reference sequence). Deletions cut 5 bases from V and 5 bases from J, with 19 bases between. CDR3 nucleotide sequence: TGTGCCAGTAGTGATTTCGAGACAACTTCAAACAATGAGCAGTTCTTC. Protein product: CASSDFETTSNNEQFF.

The chain uses TRBV29-1 and TRBJ1-2, with unresolved D. The CDR3 covers 11 residues. V gave up 7 bases and J gave up 2 bases, with 8 bases separating them. The germline V gene has CDR1 SQVTM and CDR2 ANQGSEA. The DNA for the CDR3 is TGCAGCGCCGAAGGGAACTATGGCTACACCTTC. Amino acid sequence: CSAEGNYGYTF.

This rearrangement joins TRBV14 to TRBJ1-1, with TRBD1 matching over 7 bases. Trimming removed 4 bases from V and 3 bases from J; junction bases left unmatched: 14. CDR3 length equals 17 residues. Germline CDR1 is SGHDN and CDR2 is FVKESK. The CDR3 coding sequence is TGTGCCAGCAGCCGACCGACAGGGTCAGCTTGGGACACTGAAGCTTTCTTT. It yields the protein CASSRPTGSAWDTEAFF.

This sequence joins TRBV28 and TRBJ2-1; either TRBD1 or TRBD2 may supply D (5 bases each). V was cut by 4 bases and J by 0 bases, with 22 bases left in between. This CDR3 region has 19 residues. Per germline, CDR1 MDHEN and CDR2 SYDVKM. CDR3 sequence (DNA): TGTGCCAGCAGTTCCTCGGGTAGTTGGGACCCGAGCTCCTACAATGAGCAGTTCTTC. Translated: CASSSSGSWDPSSYNEQFF. The whole variable domain, remainder taken from reference TRBV28 and TRBJ2-1, is DVKVTQSSRYLVKRTGEKVFLECVQDMDHENMFWYRQDPGLGLRLIYFSYDVKMKEKGDIPEGYSVSREKKERFSLILESASTNQTSMYLCASSSSGSWDPSSYNEQFFGPGTRLTVL.

The chain links TRBV30 to TRBJ2-7; 7 bases are a match to TRBD1. V shed 7 bases and J 3 bases; nucleotides not matched to a gene: 9. Germline V gives CDR1 GTSNPN, CDR2 SVGIG (reference sequence). This CDR3 has 13 residues. For the CDR3, the DNA is TGTGCCTCCTCTCTAGGGGGCAACTACGAGCAGTACTTC. Its translation: CASSLGGNYEQYF.

There are a few counts of this clone. The chain carries TRBV25-1 and TRBJ2-7; 7 bases fit TRBD1. The CDR3 has 16 amino acids. After removal of 2 bases from V and 2 bases from J, the junction contained 9 bases not matched to a gene. Germline CDR1 MGHDK, CDR2 SYGVNS. The CDR3 nucleotides read TGTGCCAGCAGTGAAACAATCCGGGACAGTACCTACGAGCAGTACTTC. Amino acids: CASSETIRDSTYEQYF.

The V call is TRBV29-1, the J call TRBJ2-7, with 8 bases aligning to TRBD1. The CDR3 is 15 residues long. Germline trimming cut 8 bases from V and 3 bases from J; bases unmatched to any gene: 15. Germline CDR1 and CDR2: SQVTM and ANQGSEA. This CDR3 reads CSFRDRLLFLYEQYF. DNA for the CDR3: TGCAGCTTCCGGGACAGGCTCCTTTTTCTCTACGAGCAGTACTTC.

The gene calls are TRBV4-2 and TRBJ2-1; no clear D gene. This CDR3 is built from 14 residues. CDR1 is LGHNA, CDR2 YNFKEQ, per germline. Trimming left V 2 bases short and J 4 bases short, with 9 bases between. CDR3 DNA: TGTGCCAGCAGCCAACGAAGCCTTTACAATGAGCAGTTCTTC. This translates into CASSQRSLYNEQFF.

The chain combines TRBV18 with TRBJ2-1; D is possibly TRBD1 (5 bases). Trimming shortened V by 3 bases and J by 9 bases, and 15 bases separated the two germline ends. This CDR3 comprises 14 residues. CDR1 and CDR2 (germline): KGHSH, LQKENI. The CDR3 spells CASSPQGDGGEQFF. The DNA of the CDR3 is TGTGCCAGCTCACCCCAAGGGGATGGTGGTGAGCAGTTCTTC.

V usage is TRBV5-1 and J usage is TRBJ1-2, with 8 bases fitting TRBD1. The germline CDR1 and CDR2 sequences are SGHRS and YFSETQ. The CDR3 is 13 amino acids. With 5 bases clipped from V and 4 bases from J, the junction kept 4 bases outside the gene matches. The CDR3 here is CASRGGTGYGYTF. Here the CDR3 DNA reads TGCGCCAGCAGGGGAGGGACAGGCTATGGCTACACCTTC.